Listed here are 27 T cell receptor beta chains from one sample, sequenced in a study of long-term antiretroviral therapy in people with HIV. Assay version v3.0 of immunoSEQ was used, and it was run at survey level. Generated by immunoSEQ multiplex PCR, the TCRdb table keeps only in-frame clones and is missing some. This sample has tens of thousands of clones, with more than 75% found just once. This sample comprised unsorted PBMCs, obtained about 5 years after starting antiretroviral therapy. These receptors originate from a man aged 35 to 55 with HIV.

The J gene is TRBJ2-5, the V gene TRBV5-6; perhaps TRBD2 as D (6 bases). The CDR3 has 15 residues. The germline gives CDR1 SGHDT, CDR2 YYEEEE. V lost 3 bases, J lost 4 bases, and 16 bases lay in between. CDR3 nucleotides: TGTGCCAGCAGCTACCGCGGAAGGAGGGGAGAGACCCAGTACTTC. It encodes CASSYRGRRGETQYF.

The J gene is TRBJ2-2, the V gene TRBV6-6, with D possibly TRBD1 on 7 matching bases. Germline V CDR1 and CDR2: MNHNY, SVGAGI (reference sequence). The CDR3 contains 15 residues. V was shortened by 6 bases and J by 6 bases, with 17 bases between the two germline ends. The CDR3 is CASRERRGQPGELFF. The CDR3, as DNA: TGTGCCAGCAGGGAGCGGAGGGGGCAGCCCGGGGAGCTGTTTTTT.

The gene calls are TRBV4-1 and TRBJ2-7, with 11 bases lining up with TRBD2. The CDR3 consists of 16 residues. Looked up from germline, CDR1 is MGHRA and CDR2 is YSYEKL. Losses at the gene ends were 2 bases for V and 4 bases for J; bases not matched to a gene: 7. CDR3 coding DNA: TGCGCCAGCAGCCAACAAACTAGCGGGAGATGGTACGAGCAGTACTTC. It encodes CASSQQTSGRWYEQYF.

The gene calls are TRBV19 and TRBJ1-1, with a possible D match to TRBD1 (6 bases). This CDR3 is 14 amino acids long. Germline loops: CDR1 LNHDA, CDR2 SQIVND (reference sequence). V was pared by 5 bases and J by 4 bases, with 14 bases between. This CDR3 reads CASSPGGKGTEAFF. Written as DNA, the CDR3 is TGTGCCAGTAGTCCCGGGGGCAAGGGCACTGAAGCTTTCTTT. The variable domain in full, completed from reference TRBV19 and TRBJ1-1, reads DGGITQSPKYLFRKEGQNVTLSCEQNLNHDAMYWYRQDPGQGLRLIYYSQIVNDFQKGDIAEGYSVSREKKESFPLTVTSAQKNPTAFYLCASSPGGKGTEAFFGQGTRLTVV.

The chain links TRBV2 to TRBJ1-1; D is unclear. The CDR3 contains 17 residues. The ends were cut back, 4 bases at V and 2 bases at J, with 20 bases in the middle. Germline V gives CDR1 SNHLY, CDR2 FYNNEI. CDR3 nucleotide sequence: TGTGCCAGCAGTGGGAATAAGCGGGTCATGGTAAACACTGAAGCTTTCTTT. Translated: CASSGNKRVMVNTEAFF.

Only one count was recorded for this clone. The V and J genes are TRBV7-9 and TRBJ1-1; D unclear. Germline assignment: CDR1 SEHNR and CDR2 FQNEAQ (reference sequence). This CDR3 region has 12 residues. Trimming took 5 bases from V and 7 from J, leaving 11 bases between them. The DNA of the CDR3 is TGTGCCAGCAGCCCACGTATCAATGAAGCTTTCTTT. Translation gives CASSPRINEAFF.

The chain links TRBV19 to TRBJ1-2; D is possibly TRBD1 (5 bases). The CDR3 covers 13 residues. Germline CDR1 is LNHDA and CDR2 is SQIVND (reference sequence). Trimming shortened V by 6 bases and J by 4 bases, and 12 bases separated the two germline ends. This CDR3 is CASSLREGYGYTF. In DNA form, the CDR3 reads TGTGCCAGTAGCCTCAGGGAGGGCTATGGCTACACCTTC. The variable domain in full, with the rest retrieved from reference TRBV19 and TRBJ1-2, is DGGITQSPKYLFRKEGQNVTLSCEQNLNHDAMYWYRQDPGQGLRLIYYSQIVNDFQKGDIAEGYSVSREKKESFPLTVTSAQKNPTAFYLCASSLREGYGYTFGSGTRLTVV.

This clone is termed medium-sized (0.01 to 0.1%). For the CDR3, the DNA is TGTGCCAGCAGTTCGTACAGGGGGCTCGAGCAGTACTTC. This codes for CASSSYRGLEQYF. This rearrangement joins TRBV7-9 to TRBJ2-7; the match to TRBD1 covers 9 bases. J lost 6 bases, V lost 6 bases, and 6 bases had no gene match. This CDR3 comprises 13 residues. From germline, CDR1 is SEHNR and CDR2 FQNEAQ (reference sequence).

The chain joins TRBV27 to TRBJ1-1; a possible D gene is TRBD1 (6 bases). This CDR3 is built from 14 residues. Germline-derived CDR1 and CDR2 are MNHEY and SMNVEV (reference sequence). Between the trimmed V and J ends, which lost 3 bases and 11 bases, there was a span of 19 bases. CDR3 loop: CASSLGGWGAEAFF. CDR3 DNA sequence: TGTGCCAGCAGTTTGGGGGGCTGGGGGGCCGAGGCTTTCTTT.

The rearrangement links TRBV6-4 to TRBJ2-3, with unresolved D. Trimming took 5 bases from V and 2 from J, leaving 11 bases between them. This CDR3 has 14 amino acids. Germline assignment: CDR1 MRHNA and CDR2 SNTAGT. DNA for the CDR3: TGTGCCAGCAGTCCTACGGGCTACACAGATACGCAGTATTTT. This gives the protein CASSPTGYTDTQYF.

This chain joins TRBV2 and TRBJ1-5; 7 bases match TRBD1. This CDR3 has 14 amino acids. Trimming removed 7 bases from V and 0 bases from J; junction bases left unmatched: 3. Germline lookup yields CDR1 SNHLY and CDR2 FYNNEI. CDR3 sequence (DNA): TGTGCCAGCAAGACAGGGACTAGCAATCAGCCCCAGCATTTT. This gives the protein CASKTGTSNQPQHF.

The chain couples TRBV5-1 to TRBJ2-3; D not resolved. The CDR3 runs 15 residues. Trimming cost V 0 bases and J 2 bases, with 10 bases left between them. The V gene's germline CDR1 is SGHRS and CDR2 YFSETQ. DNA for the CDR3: TGCGCCAGCAGCTTGGAGGGCAGATCCACAGATACGCAGTATTTT. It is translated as CASSLEGRSTDTQYF.

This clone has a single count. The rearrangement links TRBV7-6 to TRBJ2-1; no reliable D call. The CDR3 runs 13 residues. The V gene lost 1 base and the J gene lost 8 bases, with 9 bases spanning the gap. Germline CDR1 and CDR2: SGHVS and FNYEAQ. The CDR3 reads CASSLGSGYEQFF. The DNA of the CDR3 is TGTGCCAGCAGCTTAGGTAGTGGGTATGAGCAGTTCTTC.

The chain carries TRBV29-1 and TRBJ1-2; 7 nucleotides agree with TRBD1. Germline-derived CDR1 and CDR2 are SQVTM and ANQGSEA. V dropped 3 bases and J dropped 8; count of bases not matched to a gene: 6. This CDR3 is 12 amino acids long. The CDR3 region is CSVDPTGKGYTF. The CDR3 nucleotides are TGCAGCGTTGACCCGACAGGGAAGGGCTACACCTTC. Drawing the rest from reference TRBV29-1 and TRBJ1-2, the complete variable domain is SAVISQKPSRDICQRGTSLTIQCQVDSQVTMMFWYRQQPGQSLTLIATANQGSEATYESGFVIDKFPISRPNLTFSTLTVSNMSPEDSSIYLCSVDPTGKGYTFGSGTRLTVV.

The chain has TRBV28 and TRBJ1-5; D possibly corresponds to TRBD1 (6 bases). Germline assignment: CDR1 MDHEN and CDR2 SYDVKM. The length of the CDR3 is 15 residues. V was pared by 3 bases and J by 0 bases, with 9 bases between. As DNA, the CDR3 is TGTGCCAGCAGTTTCCTACAGGGTAGCAATCAGCCCCAGCATTTT. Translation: CASSFLQGSNQPQHF.

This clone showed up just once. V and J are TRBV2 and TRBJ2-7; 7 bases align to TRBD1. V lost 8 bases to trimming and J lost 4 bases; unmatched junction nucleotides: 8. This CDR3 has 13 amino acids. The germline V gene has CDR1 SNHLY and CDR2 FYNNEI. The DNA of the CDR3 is TGTGCCAGCGTCCGGGACAGTTTTTACGAGCAGTACTTC. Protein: CASVRDSFYEQYF.

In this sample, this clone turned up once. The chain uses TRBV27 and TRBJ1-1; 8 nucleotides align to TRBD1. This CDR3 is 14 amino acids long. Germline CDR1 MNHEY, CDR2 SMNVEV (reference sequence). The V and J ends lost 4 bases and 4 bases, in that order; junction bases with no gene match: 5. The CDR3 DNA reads TGTGCCAGCAGTTCTCAGGGGGCTGCCACTGAAGCTTTCTTT. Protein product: CASSSQGAATEAFF.

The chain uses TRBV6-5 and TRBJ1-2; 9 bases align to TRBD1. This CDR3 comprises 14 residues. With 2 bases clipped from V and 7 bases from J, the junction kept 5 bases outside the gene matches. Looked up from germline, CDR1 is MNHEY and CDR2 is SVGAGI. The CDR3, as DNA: TGTGCCAGCAGTTACGCACAGGGGGCTACTGGCTACACCTTC. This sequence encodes CASSYAQGATGYTF.

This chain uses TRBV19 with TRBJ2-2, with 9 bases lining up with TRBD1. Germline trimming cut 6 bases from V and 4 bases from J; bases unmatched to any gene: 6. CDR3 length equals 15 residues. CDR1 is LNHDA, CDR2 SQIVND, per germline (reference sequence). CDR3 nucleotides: TGTGCCAGTAGAGGGACAGGGTTAATCACCGGGGAGCTGTTTTTT. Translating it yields CASRGTGLITGELFF.

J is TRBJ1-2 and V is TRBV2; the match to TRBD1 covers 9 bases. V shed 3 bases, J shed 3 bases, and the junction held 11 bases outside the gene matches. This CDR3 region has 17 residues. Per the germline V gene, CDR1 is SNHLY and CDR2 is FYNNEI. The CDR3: CASSDGTGSQRDYGYTF. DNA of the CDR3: TGTGCCAGCAGTGATGGGACAGGGAGCCAGAGGGACTATGGCTACACCTTC.

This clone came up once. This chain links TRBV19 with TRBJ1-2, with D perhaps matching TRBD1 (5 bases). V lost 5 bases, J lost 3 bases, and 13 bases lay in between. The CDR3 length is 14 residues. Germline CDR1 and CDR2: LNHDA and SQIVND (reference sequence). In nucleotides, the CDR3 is TGTGCCAGTAGTCCCCGGACGGGGGACTATGGCTACACCTTC. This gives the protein CASSPRTGDYGYTF.

The CDR3 spells CASSLSGLAGLIQETQYF. CDR3 coding DNA: TGTGCCAGCAGCCTAAGCGGGCTAGCGGGACTTATACAAGAGACCCAGTACTTC. This rearrangement joins TRBV5-6 to TRBJ2-5; TRBD2 agrees at 9 bases. V trimming: 4 bases; J trimming: 2 bases; junction bases outside the gene matches: 15. CDR1 is SGHDT and CDR2 is YYEEEE in the germline V gene. The CDR3 spans 18 residues.

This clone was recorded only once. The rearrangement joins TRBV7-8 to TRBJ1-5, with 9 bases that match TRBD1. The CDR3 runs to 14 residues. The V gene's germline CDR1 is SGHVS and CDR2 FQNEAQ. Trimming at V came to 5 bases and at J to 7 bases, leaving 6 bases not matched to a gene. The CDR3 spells CASSPGQGRQPQHF. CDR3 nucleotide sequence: TGTGCCAGCAGCCCAGGACAGGGGAGACAGCCCCAGCATTTT. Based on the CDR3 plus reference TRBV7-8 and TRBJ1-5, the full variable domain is GAGVSQSPRYKVAKRGQDVALRCDPISGHVSLFWYQQALGQGPEFLTYFQNEAQLDKSGLPSDRFFAERPEGSVSTLKIQRTQQEDSAVYLCASSPGQGRQPQHFGDGTRLSIL.

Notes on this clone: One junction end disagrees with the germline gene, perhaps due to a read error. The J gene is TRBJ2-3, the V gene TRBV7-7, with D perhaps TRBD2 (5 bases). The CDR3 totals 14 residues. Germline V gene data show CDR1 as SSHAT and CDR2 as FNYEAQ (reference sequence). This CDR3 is CASSLAGRTDTQYF. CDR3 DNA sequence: TGTGCTAGCAGCTTGGCGGGTCGCACAGATACGCAGTATTTT.

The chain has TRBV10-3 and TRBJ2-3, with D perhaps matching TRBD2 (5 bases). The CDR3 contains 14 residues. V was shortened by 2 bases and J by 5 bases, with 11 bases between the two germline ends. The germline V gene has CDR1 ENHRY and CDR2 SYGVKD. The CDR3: CAISEGRAGDTQYF. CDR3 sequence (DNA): TGTGCCATCAGTGAGGGAAGGGCGGGAGATACGCAGTATTTT.

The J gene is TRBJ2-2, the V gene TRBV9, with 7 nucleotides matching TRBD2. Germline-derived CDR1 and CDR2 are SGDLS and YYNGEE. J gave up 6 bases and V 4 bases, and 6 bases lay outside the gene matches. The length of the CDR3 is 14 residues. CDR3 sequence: CASSFRLAPGELFF. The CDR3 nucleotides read TGTGCCAGCAGCTTCAGACTAGCCCCCGGGGAGCTGTTTTTT.

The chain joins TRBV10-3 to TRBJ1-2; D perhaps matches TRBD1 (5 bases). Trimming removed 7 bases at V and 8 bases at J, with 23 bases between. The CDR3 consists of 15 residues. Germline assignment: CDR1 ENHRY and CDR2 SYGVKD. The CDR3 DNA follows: TGTGCCATCACTGGGGCCCGGCGGGGCGGTGACGGCTACACCTTC. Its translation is CAITGARRGGDGYTF.